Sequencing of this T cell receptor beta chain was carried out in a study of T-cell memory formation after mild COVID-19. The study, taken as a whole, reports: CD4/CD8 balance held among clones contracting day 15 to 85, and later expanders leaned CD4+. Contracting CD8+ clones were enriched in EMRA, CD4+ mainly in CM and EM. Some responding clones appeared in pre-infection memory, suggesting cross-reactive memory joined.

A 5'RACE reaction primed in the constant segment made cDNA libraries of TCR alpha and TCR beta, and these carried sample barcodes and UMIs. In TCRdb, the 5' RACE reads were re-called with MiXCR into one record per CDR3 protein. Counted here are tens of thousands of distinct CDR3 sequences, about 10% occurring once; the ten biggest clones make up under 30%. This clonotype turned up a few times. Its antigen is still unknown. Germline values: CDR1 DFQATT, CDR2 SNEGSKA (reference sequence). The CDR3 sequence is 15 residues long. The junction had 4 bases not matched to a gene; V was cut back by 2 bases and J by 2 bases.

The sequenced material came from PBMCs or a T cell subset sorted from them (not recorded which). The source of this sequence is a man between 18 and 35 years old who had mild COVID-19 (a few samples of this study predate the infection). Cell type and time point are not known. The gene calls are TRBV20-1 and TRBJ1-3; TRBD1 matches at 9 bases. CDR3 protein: CSARTGTGTGNTIYF. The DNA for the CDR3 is TGCAGTGCTAGAACCGGGACAGGGACTGGAAACACCATATATTTT.